This TCR beta chain emerged from a study of blood T cell repertoires in COVID-19. Per the study methods: Amplifying reference gene primers gave estimates of nucleated cell counts. The method was immunoSEQ multiplex PCR; TCRdb's version includes in-frame clones alone and lacks a portion of them. That table furnishes V, J and clone size, whereas the DNA furnished D and trimming. The table lists more than 250,000 clones, about 89% of them singletons. Assignment of participants to cohorts was predicated upon participant-reported clinical history. Symptom resolution, clearance, or two negative PCRs marked the recovered donors of Cohort 3. Germline V CDR1 and CDR2: MGHRA, YSYEKL. Between the trimmed V and J ends, which lost 4 bases and 4 bases, there was a span of 7 bases. The CDR3 has 13 residues.

V and J are TRBV4-1 and TRBJ1-4; D is unresolved. This receptor was taken from a woman in her 30s who had recovered from COVID-19. Sequencing input: PBMCs or T cells enriched from blood (not recorded which). As DNA, the CDR3 is TGCGCCAGCAGCCGGGCCTATAATGAAAAACTGTTTTTT. This encodes CASSRAYNEKLFF.